The TCR beta chain described here comes from a study of blood T cell repertoires in COVID-19. Study background: Nucleic acid was either cDNA or gDNA, and it came from T cells, B-cell-depleted T cells, or PBMCs.

This clone was recorded only once. Only in-frame clones appear in the TCRdb table, and some are missing; sequencing was by immunoSEQ multiplex PCR. The top ten hold 10% to 15% of the sample, which has about 210,000 clones, about four fifths seen once. The V gene's germline CDR1 is SGHDN and CDR2 FVKESK. This CDR3 contains 15 residues. After removal of 1 base from V and 6 bases from J, the junction contained 9 bases not matched to a gene. The chain links TRBV14 to TRBJ2-7, with 7 bases that match TRBD1. The sequenced sample was peripheral blood. The TCR was taken from a woman in her thirties or forties with acute or convalescent COVID-19. CDR3 amino acids: CASSQVYRGRGEQYF. Written as DNA, the CDR3 is TGTGCCAGCAGCCAAGTATACAGGGGAAGGGGCGAGCAGTACTTC.